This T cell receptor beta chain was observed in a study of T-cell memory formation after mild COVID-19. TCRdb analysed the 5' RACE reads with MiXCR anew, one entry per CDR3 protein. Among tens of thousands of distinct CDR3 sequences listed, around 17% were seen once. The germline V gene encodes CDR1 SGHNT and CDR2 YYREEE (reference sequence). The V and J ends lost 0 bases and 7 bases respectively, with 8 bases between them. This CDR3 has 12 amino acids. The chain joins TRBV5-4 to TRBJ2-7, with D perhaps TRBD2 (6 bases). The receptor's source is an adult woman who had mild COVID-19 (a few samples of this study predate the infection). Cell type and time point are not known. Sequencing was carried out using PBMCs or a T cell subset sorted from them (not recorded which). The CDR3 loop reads CASSLGRGEQYF. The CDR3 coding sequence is TGTGCCAGCAGCTTGGGCCGGGGGGAGCAGTACTTC. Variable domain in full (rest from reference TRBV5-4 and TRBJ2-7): ETGVTQSPTHLIKTRGQQVTLRCSSQSGHNTVSWYQQALGQGPQFIFQYYREEENGRGNFPPRFSGLQFPNYSSELNVNALELDDSALYLCASSLGRGEQYFGPGTRLTVT.